This TCR beta chain was profiled in a study of technical replicates of blood from a few donors. Clones were read by immunoSEQ multiplex PCR, and TCRdb kept only the in-frame ones, dropping some. The sample holds about 58,000 clones; about 95% are singletons and the top ten take about 3%. CDR1 and CDR2 from the germline V gene are SGDLS and YYNGEE. CDR3 size: 13 residues. V lost 9 bases to trimming and J lost 5 bases; unmatched junction nucleotides: 9. The sequenced material came from PBMCs. The sequence was collected from a human donor in good health. Some clones in this sample may be carry-over from other donors' samples. The J gene is TRBJ1-1, the V gene TRBV9; 8 bases agree with TRBD1. CDR3 loop: CAILKQGGTEAFF. The CDR3 region has the DNA TGTGCCATCCTGAAACAGGGGGGAACTGAAGCTTTCTTT.